The 21 T cell receptor beta chains reported below all come from one sample, sequenced in a study of OX40 agonist ivuxolimab in advanced cancers. Sequencing was performed with immunoSEQ multiplex PCR; in TCRdb, only in-frame clones are kept and a portion is missing. Among tens of thousands of clones, 84% were seen once, and the ten largest hold roughly a sixth. The sample was CD4+ or CD8+ T cells sorted from blood, taken in a trial of the OX40 agonist ivuxolimab. These receptors all come from an adult with an advanced solid tumor such as melanoma, head and neck, liver or kidney cancer.

The rearrangement links TRBV21-1 to TRBJ1-6; the table assigns TRBD1, which was not confirmed against the DNA. TRBV21-1 is termed a pseudogene. CDR3 length: 14 amino acids. This CDR3 reads CASSRQGRNSPLHF. The CDR3 coding sequence is TGTGCCAGCAGCCGACAGGGTCGGAATTCACCCCTCCACTTT.

The chain carries TRBV5-6 and TRBJ2-5; TRBD1 agrees at 8 bases. The CDR3 is made up of 16 amino acids. J lost 2 bases, V lost 2 bases, and 8 bases had no gene match. Germline V CDR1 and CDR2: SGHDT, YYEEEE. The CDR3, as DNA: TGTGCCAGCAGCTTCGACAGGGGATTTGGTCAAGAGACCCAGTACTTC. This codes for CASSFDRGFGQETQYF. Together with reference TRBV5-6 and TRBJ2-5, the CDR3 gives the full variable domain: DAGVTQSPTHLIKTRGQQVTLRCSPKSGHDTVSWYQQALGQGPQFIFQYYEEEERQRGNFPDRFSGHQFPNYSSELNVNALLLGDSALYLCASSFDRGFGQETQYFGPGTRLLVL.

The V gene is TRBV7-9, the J gene TRBJ2-7, with 8 bases identical to TRBD1. The CDR3 is made up of 16 amino acids. With V trimmed by 5 bases and J by 5 bases, 14 bases remained unmatched. Per germline, CDR1 SEHNR and CDR2 FQNEAQ (reference sequence). CDR3 in amino acids: CASSPGGAGGINEQYF. DNA of the CDR3: TGTGCCAGCAGCCCAGGTGGGGCAGGGGGCATAAACGAGCAGTACTTC.

The V gene is TRBV28, the J gene TRBJ1-2; D is possibly TRBD1 (6 bases). Per germline, CDR1 MDHEN and CDR2 SYDVKM. This CDR3 has 14 amino acids. Trimming stripped 6 bases from V and 8 bases from J, with 19 bases between. This chain's CDR3 is CASRPQGTRRGYTF. CDR3 nucleotides: TGTGCCAGCAGACCCCAGGGGACCCGGCGGGGCTACACCTTC.

The chain combines TRBV27 with TRBJ1-5; 7 nucleotides align to TRBD1. The CDR3 sequence is 15 residues long. V was clipped by 6 bases and J by 4 bases; unmatched bases: 9. Germline V gives CDR1 MNHEY, CDR2 SMNVEV (reference sequence). The CDR3 coding sequence is TGTGCCAGCAGGCCCCTACAGGGGAGGAATCAGCCCCAGCATTTT. Protein product: CASRPLQGRNQPQHF.

CDR3 sequence: CASSLRQGGFTGELFF. Written as DNA, the CDR3 is TGTGCCAGCAGTTTGAGGCAGGGGGGGTTCACCGGGGAGCTGTTTTTT. This chain uses TRBV27 with TRBJ2-2, with D perhaps being TRBD1 or TRBD2 (7 bases each). The germline CDR1 and CDR2 sequences are MNHEY and SMNVEV (reference sequence). This CDR3 has 16 amino acids. Trimming removed 3 bases from V and 4 bases from J, with 15 bases in between.

For this clone: At one of its ends the junction is not consistent with the germline gene, which may arise from a read error. Other DNA variants within this sample encode the same CDR3. This chain links TRBV5-1 with TRBJ1-1; D is uncertain. The germline gives CDR1 SGHRS, CDR2 YFSETQ. This CDR3 is 12 amino acids long. The CDR3, as DNA: TGCGCCAGTAGCTGGGGGAACACTGAAGCTTTCTTT. This encodes CASSWGNTEAFF.

This clone has a single count. This chain links TRBV19 with TRBJ2-1, with TRBD2 matching over 7 bases. The CDR3 is made up of 15 amino acids. CDR1 LNHDA and CDR2 SQIVND come from the germline V gene (reference sequence). The ends lost 6 bases at V and 1 base at J; junction bases unmatched: 6. The CDR3 DNA is TGTGCCAGTAGCTGGAGGGGAGGGTCCTACAATGAGCAGTTCTTC. The encoded protein is CASSWRGGSYNEQFF.

The V call is TRBV6-6, the J call TRBJ2-5; 7 bases match TRBD1. V lost 2 bases and J lost 2; bases outside the gene matches: 2. The CDR3 totals 14 residues. Germline V gives CDR1 MNHNY, CDR2 SVGAGI (reference sequence). The CDR3 DNA is TGTGCCAGCAGTTACACGGGACAGCAAGAGACCCAGTACTTC. Amino acids: CASSYTGQQETQYF.

The rearrangement links TRBV11-2 to TRBJ2-2; 7 bases are a match to TRBD2. CDR3 length: 15 residues. V lost 1 base to trimming and J lost 4 bases; unmatched junction nucleotides: 3. Germline CDR1 reads SGHAT; CDR2 reads FQNNGV. CDR3 protein: CASSLAVAGTGELFF. CDR3 bases: TGTGCCAGCAGCTTAGCGGTAGCGGGCACCGGGGAGCTGTTTTTT.

The rearrangement uses TRBV4-3 and TRBJ1-5; 8 bases map to TRBD1. V shed 4 bases, J shed 6 bases, and the junction held 2 bases outside the gene matches. The germline V gene has CDR1 LGHNA and CDR2 YSLEER. CDR3 length equals 13 residues. This CDR3 reads CASSPGQGQPQHF. The CDR3 DNA follows: TGCGCCAGCAGCCCAGGACAGGGTCAGCCCCAGCATTTT.

This clone appeared once. This chain joins TRBV15 and TRBJ2-7; D remains unclear. Germline V gene sequence: CDR1 LNHNV, CDR2 YYDKDF (reference sequence). The CDR3 has 13 residues. Trimming shortened V by 1 base and J by 6 bases, and 10 bases separated the two germline ends. The CDR3 loop reads CATSRASQSEQYF. CDR3 sequence (DNA): TGTGCCACCAGCAGAGCGAGCCAGAGCGAGCAGTACTTC.

The genes are TRBV5-3 and TRBJ2-5; 14 bases agree with TRBD2. TRBV5-3 has ORF status, its function being uncertain. The junction had 3 bases not matched to a gene; V was cut back by 2 bases and J by 0 bases. The CDR3 totals 17 residues. The CDR3 is CARSLRTSGRYQETQYF. The CDR3 bases are TGTGCCAGAAGCTTAAGGACTAGCGGGAGGTACCAAGAGACCCAGTACTTC.

This clone was seen only a few times. V is TRBV7-8 and J is TRBJ2-5; 7 nucleotides agree with TRBD1. Trimming at V came to 1 base and at J to 5 bases, leaving 4 bases not matched to a gene. Looked up from germline, CDR1 is SGHVS and CDR2 is FQNEAQ. This CDR3 is built from 14 residues. CDR3 region: CASSLVQGEETQYF. The CDR3 nucleotides are TGTGCCAGCAGCTTAGTTCAGGGGGAGGAGACCCAGTACTTC. Full variable domain (remainder filled in from reference TRBV7-8 and TRBJ2-5): GAGVSQSPRYKVAKRGQDVALRCDPISGHVSLFWYQQALGQGPEFLTYFQNEAQLDKSGLPSDRFFAERPEGSVSTLKIQRTQQEDSAVYLCASSLVQGEETQYFGPGTRLLVL.

This clone was seen just once. The V call is TRBV7-9, the J call TRBJ2-5, with 10 bases aligning to TRBD1. Germline V gene data show CDR1 as SEHNR and CDR2 as FQNEAQ (reference sequence). The CDR3 covers 16 residues. Trimming took 4 bases from V and 4 from J; bases not matched to a gene: 9. DNA for the CDR3: TGTGCCAGCAGCTACTCCGGGACAGGGGAAGGAGAGACCCAGTACTTC. Protein sequence: CASSYSGTGEGETQYF.

This chain links TRBV29-1 with TRBJ2-2; D call uncertain. V dropped 7 bases and J dropped 5 bases, with 11 bases sitting between them. The CDR3 sequence is 12 residues long. Germline CDR1 SQVTM, CDR2 ANQGSEA. In DNA form, the CDR3 reads TGCAGCGCCGAAGTCAGAACCGGGGAGCTGTTTTTT. This gives the protein CSAEVRTGELFF.

The rearrangement joins TRBV19 to TRBJ1-2; tentative D call: TRBD1 (5 bases). Germline V gene lookup returns CDR1 LNHDA and CDR2 SQIVND (reference sequence). This CDR3 contains 11 residues. Trimming shortened V by 6 bases and J by 13 bases, and 15 bases separated the two germline ends. DNA of the CDR3: TGTGCCAGTAGGTCAGGGATCGTCGGCACCTTC. It encodes CASRSGIVGTF.

The V and J genes are TRBV6-5 and TRBJ1-2; tentative D call: TRBD1 (5 bases). Germline values: CDR1 MNHEY, CDR2 SVGAGI. Trimming cost V 5 bases and J 6 bases, with 19 bases left between them. The CDR3 sequence is 15 residues long. The CDR3, as DNA: TGTGCCAGCAGTCCCCCAGGGTTTGATGGGGATGGCTACACCTTC. Amino acids: CASSPPGFDGDGYTF.

The chain links TRBV2 to TRBJ1-5; 11 bases are a match to TRBD1. Germline V gene data show CDR1 as SNHLY and CDR2 as FYNNEI. The CDR3 extends over 14 amino acids. Losses at the gene ends were 6 bases for V and 6 bases for J; bases not matched to a gene: 4. The CDR3: CASSHGQGAQPQHF. CDR3 nucleotide sequence: TGTGCCAGCAGCCATGGACAGGGGGCTCAGCCCCAGCATTTT. Supplemented by reference TRBV2 and TRBJ1-5, the full variable domain reads EPEVTQTPSHQVTQMGQEVILRCVPISNHLYFYWYRQILGQKVEFLVSFYNNEISEKSEIFDDQFSVERPDGSNFTLKIRSTKLEDSAMYFCASSHGQGAQPQHFGDGTRLSIL.

This clone is labeled medium-sized (0.01 to 0.1%). The rearrangement uses TRBV4-1 and TRBJ1-1; D remains ambiguous. Looked up from germline, CDR1 is MGHRA and CDR2 is YSYEKL. The V gene lost 2 bases and the J gene lost 4 bases, with 8 bases spanning the gap. This CDR3 contains 13 residues. CDR3 DNA: TGCGCCAGCAGCCAACCCAGTGGCACTGAAGCTTTCTTT. Protein sequence: CASSQPSGTEAFF.

The chain combines TRBV7-8 with TRBJ2-3; no clear D gene. Trimming stripped 3 bases from V and 5 bases from J, with 9 bases between. The CDR3 consists of 13 residues. Germline V gene data show CDR1 as SGHVS and CDR2 as FQNEAQ. CDR3 DNA: TGTGCCAGCAGCTTGCTTAGTCAAGATACGCAGTATTTT. The encoded protein is CASSLLSQDTQYF.